The 12 T cell receptor beta chains in this list originate from one sample, sequenced in a study of T cells in Graves' hyperthyroidism and ophthalmopathy. TCR beta CDR3 regions were amplified from RNA transcripts. When the TCR CDR3 underwent first-round RT-PCR, the HTBI primer set was used. TCRdb re-derived calls from the multiplex PCR reads in MiXCR, one entry per CDR3 protein. The sample lists about 400,000 distinct CDR3 sequences, 15% to 17% seen once, with about 7.7% in the top ten. Sequencing was carried out using blood. Every receptor here comes from a woman aged 18-30 years with Graves' hyperthyroidism.

This clonotype has a handful of counts. At one end, the junction sequence differs from germline, possibly due to a read error. This chain connects TRBV2 to TRBJ2-7; 8 positions agree with TRBD2. The CDR3 contains 11 residues. Germline loops: CDR1 SNHLY, CDR2 FYNNEI. CDR3 loop: CASSESGGLRF. CDR3 nucleotides: TGTGCCAGCAGTGAGTCGGGGGGGCTTCGATTC.

This clonotype was counted a few times. The chain is built from TRBV6-2 or TRBV6-3 and TRBJ2-5, with 9 bases aligning to TRBD2. J gave up 5 bases and V 4 bases, and 20 bases lay outside the gene matches. The CDR3 has 19 residues. CDR1 is MNHEY, CDR2 SVGEGT, per germline. CDR3 in DNA: TGTGCCAGCAGTTTGGAAGGAGGGCGAGCGGGGGGTAGATCGGAGACCCAGTACTTC. Its translation: CASSLEGGRAGGRSETQYF.

This clonotype was counted ten times or more. This chain links TRBV29-1 with TRBJ2-5; 7 bases line up with TRBD2. CDR1 and CDR2 (germline): SQVTM, ANQGSEA. The CDR3 consists of 11 residues. V lost 7 bases to trimming and J lost 9 bases; unmatched junction nucleotides: 8. The CDR3 is CSGLAARAQYF. CDR3 DNA: TGCAGCGGCCTAGCGGCCAGGGCCCAGTACTTC.

The chain employs TRBV6-1 and TRBJ2-5; tentative D call: TRBD1 (6 bases). The ends were cut back, 2 bases at V and 5 bases at J, with 15 bases in the middle. The germline gives CDR1 MNHNS, CDR2 SASEGT. The CDR3 runs to 15 residues. This CDR3 reads CASSENPGASETQYF. DNA for the CDR3: TGTGCCAGCAGTGAAAACCCAGGGGCGTCGGAGACCCAGTACTTC.

This clonotype was found many times. The J gene is TRBJ1-1, the V gene TRBV6-6, with D perhaps matching TRBD1 (6 bases). Germline CDR1 reads MNHNY; CDR2 reads SVGAGI (reference sequence). Trimming removed 2 bases at V and 7 bases at J, with 14 bases between. This CDR3 has 14 amino acids. CDR3 protein: CASSYNGRGGEAFF. DNA for the CDR3: TGTGCCAGCAGTTACAACGGCAGGGGCGGTGAAGCTTTCTTT.

This clonotype came up many times. The chain links TRBV27 to TRBJ1-1, with no clear D. The CDR3 has 14 amino acids. In germline, CDR1 is MNHEY, CDR2 SMNVEV (reference sequence). V was shortened by 0 bases and J by 0 bases, with 5 bases between the two germline ends. DNA of the CDR3: TGTGCCAGCAGTTTATCGAGAATGAACACTGAAGCTTTCTTT. Translation: CASSLSRMNTEAFF.

This CDR3 is CARQPGGNTEAFF. The CDR3 DNA reads TGTGCCAGACAACCAGGGGGCAACACTGAAGCTTTCTTT. The chain carries TRBV7-3 and TRBJ1-1; 8 positions match TRBD1. The ends lost 9 bases at V and 2 bases at J; junction bases unmatched: 5. The CDR3 consists of 13 residues. Germline-derived CDR1 and CDR2 are SGHTA and FQGTGA.

This clonotype showed up many times. V and J are TRBV10-1 and TRBJ2-3, with 8 nucleotides matching TRBD2. CDR3 size: 15 residues. V lost 4 bases, J lost 7 bases, and 10 bases stayed unmatched. Germline loops: CDR1 WNHNN, CDR2 SYGVQD (reference sequence). CDR3: CASSVGEREQHTQYF. The CDR3 nucleotides read TGCGCCAGCAGTGTGGGCGAGCGGGAGCAACATACGCAGTATTTT.

The chain uses TRBV7-9 and TRBJ1-1; D remains ambiguous. V was clipped by 3 bases and J by 6 bases, with 8 bases between them. The CDR3 has 12 residues. CDR1 and CDR2 from the germline V gene are SEHNR and FQNEAQ (reference sequence). CDR3: CASSFLGPEAFF. The CDR3 bases are TGTGCCAGCAGCTTTCTGGGCCCTGAAGCTTTCTTT.

V is TRBV12-3 or TRBV12-4 and J is TRBJ2-7, with TRBD2 matching over 7 bases. This CDR3 spans 15 amino acids. V trimming: 0 bases; J trimming: 6 bases; junction bases outside the gene matches: 8. This chain's CDR3 is CASSLAPGGGGEQYF. The CDR3 DNA reads TGTGCCAGCAGTTTAGCTCCTGGGGGGGGTGGCGAGCAGTACTTC.

This clonotype came up a few times. The gene calls are TRBV18 and TRBJ1-6; TRBD1 might be the D (6 bases). Germline CDR1 reads KGHSH; CDR2 reads LQKENI. Trimming shortened V by 3 bases and J by 5 bases, and 11 bases separated the two germline ends. The CDR3 totals 15 residues. In nucleotides, the CDR3 is TGTGCCAGCTCACCTCAGGGGACCAATAATTCACCCCTCCACTTT. Translating gives CASSPQGTNNSPLHF.

There are a few counts of this clonotype. The rearrangement links TRBV9 to TRBJ2-7; 8 bases agree with TRBD1. The germline V gene has CDR1 SGDLS and CDR2 YYNGEE. V was clipped by 4 bases and J by 5 bases; unmatched bases: 11. The CDR3 length is 15 residues. Written as DNA, the CDR3 is TGTGCCAGCAGCCCTTTGGGCAGGGGGCCAAACGAGCAGTACTTC. Its protein product is CASSPLGRGPNEQYF. Combining the CDR3 with reference TRBV9 and TRBJ2-7 gives the whole variable domain DSGVTQTPKHLITATGQRVTLRCSPRSGDLSVYWYQQSLDQGLQFLIQYYNGEERAKGNILERFSAQQFPDLHSELNLSSLELGDSALYFCASSPLGRGPNEQYFGPGTRLTVT.